This TCR beta chain was obtained from a study of T cell changes during pregnancy in multiple sclerosis (dated by TCRdb to between 2018 and 2020). The study in broad terms: The study examined how the T cell repertoire changed over the course of pregnancy in women with multiple sclerosis.

Points on this clone: It has no known antigen specificity. Nothing much larger sits one base from this clone, and base qualities are not available.

Reading the germline V gene gives CDR1 SGHAT and CDR2 FQNNGV. Trimming takes 5 bases off V and 0 bases off J; junction bases not matched to a gene: 8. The CDR3 sequence holds 19 residues, the cysteine and phenylalanine included. Only the CDR3 DNA is retained, 57 bases long and in frame from the first base. Receptors were amplified or captured by the immunoSEQ multiplex PCR assay. This immuneACCESS table, as held by TCRdb, lists in-frame sequences with V and J called but not all clones. Of the missing ones, under half trace to an unresolved V gene in checked studies; the others have no known cause. Counted in this sample were 70,000 to 75,000 clones; around 94% of them appeared once. Of the sample, approximately 2% is held by the ten largest clones.

Sequences were derived from peripheral blood, sampled in the second trimester of pregnancy. The rearranged segments are TRBV11-2 and TRBJ2-1; 15 nucleotides in the junction match TRBD2. This clonotype was obtained from a female donor in good health, enrolled as a control in a pregnancy study. The bases are TGTGCCAGCAGCCCCGGACTAGCGGGGGGGAGTAGCTCCTACAATGAGCAGTTCTTC. This sequence encodes CASSPGLAGGSSSYNEQFF.